This T cell receptor beta chain was profiled in a study of breast tumors, draining lymph nodes, adjacent tissues. Notes on the study in general: Compared with lymph nodes, tumors were less diverse; compared with nontumor tissue, more. Compared with basal-like, luminal-like tumors shared significantly more repertoire with nontumor tissue.

The lymph nodes were axillary draining lymph nodes from breast cancer patients. TCRdb passed the multiplex PCR reads through MiXCR, listing each CDR3 protein once. The repertoire holds approximately 130,000 distinct CDR3 sequences, with around 21% as singletons. The ends were cut back, 5 bases at V and 0 bases at J, with 11 bases in the middle. Germline values: CDR1 SGHVS, CDR2 FNYEAQ. CDR3 length: 14 amino acids. Comments on this clonotype: The antigen is not known.

Sequencing was carried out using axillary lymph node tissue. This TCR was sampled from a female donor with breast cancer. Some clones in this sample may be carry-over from other donors' samples. This chain links TRBV7-6 with TRBJ2-7; D is ambiguous. CDR3 DNA: TGTGCCAGCAGCAGAGTTCCCGGCTCCTACGAGCAGTACTTC. Encoded protein: CASSRVPGSYEQYF.